These T cell receptor beta chains were read from a single sample in a study of T cell responses to AZD1222 COVID-19 vaccine. Sequencing was performed with immunoSEQ multiplex PCR; in TCRdb, only in-frame clones are kept and a portion is missing. This table has roughly 190,000 clones, 85% to 95% appearing once. The material was peripheral blood, obtained on day 0 of AZD1222 vaccination. These receptor sequences come from an adult in good health. Each CDR3 is given with its conserved first and last residue. The D gene is left open where the match is weak. Only some rows state a clone size, as once, few, many or a class for expanded clones.

NA NA TRBJ2-3 TRBV19 TGTGCCACAGACCAAGGAAGGACAGATACGCAGTATTTT CATDQGRTDTQYF
once TRBD1 TRBJ1-4 TRBV19 TGTGCCAGTAGTATAGGCGACAGGGTAGGCGGTGAAAAACTGTTTTTT CASSIGDRVGGEKLFF
NA TRBD2 TRBJ2-1 TRBV11-2 TGTGCCAGCAGCTTACTAGCGGGGAGGGGGTTCGTTGAGCAGTTCTTC CASSLLAGRGFVEQFF
NA NA TRBJ1-6 TRBV9 TGTGCCAGCAGCGTAGGGACAAACAATTCACCCCTCCACTTT CASSVGTNNSPLHF
NA NA TRBJ1-4 TRBV30 TGTGCCTGGAGTCTTGCTTCGAAAAAACTGTTTTTT CAWSLASKKLFF
NA NA TRBJ1-2 TRBV3-1/TRBV3-2 TGTGCCAGCAGCCTCGGCCTCGGAGGTGGGTCTAGGGGAGGTGGCTACACCTTC CASSLGLGGGSRGGGYTF
NA TRBD1 TRBJ2-2 TRBV11-3 TGTGCCAGCAGCTTCACAGGGGGCAGCACCGGGGAGCTGTTTTTT CASSFTGGSTGELFF
NA TRBD1 TRBJ2-7 TRBV18 TGTGCCAGCTCACCTGATTCTGGAGACAGGGGGACCTACGAGCAGTACTTC CASSPDSGDRGTYEQYF
once NA TRBJ1-5 TRBV5-6 TGTGCCAGCAGCGCCTGGACATTTAGCAATCAGCCCCAGCATTTT CASSAWTFSNQPQHF
NA NA TRBJ1-5 TRBV10-3 TGTGCCATCAGTGAGGTTGGCAGCCTTCAGCCCCAGCATTTT CAISEVGSLQPQHF
NA NA TRBJ2-3 TRBV6-1 TGTGCCAGCAGTGAAGTAGGCGGGACCACAGATACGCAGTATTTT CASSEVGGTTDTQYF
NA TRBD1 TRBJ2-3 TRBV19 TGTGCCAGTAGTAGGGGACAGGGTCCGTCGAGCACAGATACGCAGTATTTT CASSRGQGPSSTDTQYF
NA TRBD1 TRBJ1-2 TRBV16 TGTGCCAGCAGCCAGGGTGTCGGCAGGGGGGACGATGGCTACACCTTC CASSQGVGRGDDGYTF
NA NA TRBJ2-6 TRBV18 TGTGCCAGCTCACCACAGGGCTCTGGGGCCAACGTCCTGACTTTC CASSPQGSGANVLTF
once TRBD1 TRBJ2-2 TRBV7-9 TGTGCCAGCAGCTTTGGGACAGGGCTTCACACCGGGGAGCTGTTTTTT CASSFGTGLHTGELFF
NA NA TRBJ1-3 TRBV2 TGTGCTGAGGGATACTCTGGAAACACCATATATTTT CAEGYSGNTIYF
NA TRBD1 TRBJ1-1 TRBV6-5 TGTGCCAGCAGTCTTTCAGGGGGCAACACTGAAGCTTTCTTT CASSLSGGNTEAFF
NA NA TRBJ2-5 TRBV7-3 TGTGCCAGCAGCTTACATAACCAAGAGACCCAGTACTTC CASSLHNQETQYF
NA TRBD1 TRBJ2-1 TRBV29-1 TGCAGCGTTCCCCAAAATCAGGGGGCAGGGGAGCAGTTCTTC CSVPQNQGAGEQFF
NA NA TRBJ1-3 TRBV6-5 TGTGCCAGCAGTTACAGGACGCTCGGATGGGGAAACACCATATATTTT CASSYRTLGWGNTIYF
NA NA TRBJ1-6 TRBV4-2 TGTGCCAGCAGGGGGGGGGTGACTTATAATTCACCCCTCCACTTT CASRGGVTYNSPLHF
NA TRBD1 TRBJ1-2 TRBV27 TGTGCCAGCACAGACAGGGGGCAGAGCCATGGCTACACCTTC CASTDRGQSHGYTF
NA TRBD1 TRBJ2-4 TRBV6-5 TGTGCCAGCAGTTACTCGCTGCAGGGGGCGGCTATTCAGTACTTC CASSYSLQGAAIQYF
NA NA TRBJ2-5 TRBV7-2 TGTGCCAGCAATTTGGACGCGATTTCATGGGGGACCCAGTACTTC CASNLDAISWGTQYF
NA NA TRBJ1-1 TRBV21-1 TGTGCCAGCAGCAAACTGTGGGGAGGGGGAGACCCGAACACTGAAGCTTTCTTT CASSKLWGGGDPNTEAFF
NA TRBD1 TRBJ1-3 TRBV5-1 TGCGCCAGCAGCTTGGGTGGGACAGGGTCTGGAAACACCATATATTTT CASSLGGTGSGNTIYF
NA NA TRBJ1-1 TRBV10-3 TGTGCCATCAGTGAGTCCGGCAGGGGCGTCACTGAAGCTTTCTTT CAISESGRGVTEAFF
NA NA TRBJ2-2 TRBV2 TGTGCCAGCAGTGATGGGAGACTAGTCCCCGGGGAGCTGTTTTTT CASSDGRLVPGELFF